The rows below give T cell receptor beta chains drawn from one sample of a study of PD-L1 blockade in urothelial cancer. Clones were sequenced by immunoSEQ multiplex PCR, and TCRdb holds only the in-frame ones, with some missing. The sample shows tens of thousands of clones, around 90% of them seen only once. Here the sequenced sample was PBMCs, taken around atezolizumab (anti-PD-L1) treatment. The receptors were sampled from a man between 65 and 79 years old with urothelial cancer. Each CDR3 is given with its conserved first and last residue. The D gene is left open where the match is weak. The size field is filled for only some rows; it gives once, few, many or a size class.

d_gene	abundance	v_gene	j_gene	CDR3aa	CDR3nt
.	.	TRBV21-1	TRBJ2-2	CASSEKWSSSGRHTGELFF	TGTGCCAGCAGCGAAAAGTGGAGCTCTAGCGGGAGGCATACCGGGGAGCTGTTTTTT
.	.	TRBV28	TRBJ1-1	CASRLTGMNTEAFF	TGTGCCAGCAGGTTGACAGGTATGAACACTGAAGCTTTCTTT
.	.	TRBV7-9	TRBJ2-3	CASPSEEAQYF	TGTGCCAGCCCCTCGGAGGAGGCGCAGTATTTT
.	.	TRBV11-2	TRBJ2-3	CASSRGQNTDTQYF	TGTGCCAGCAGCAGAGGACAGAACACAGATACGCAGTATTTT
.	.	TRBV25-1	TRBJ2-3	CASSPRDPTDTQYF	TGTGCCAGCAGCCCCCGGGATCCCACAGATACGCAGTATTTT
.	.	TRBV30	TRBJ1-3	CAWSSGSGNTIYF	TGTGCCTGGAGTTCGGGATCTGGAAACACCATATATTTT
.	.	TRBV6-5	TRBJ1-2	CASSYRAGREGYTF	TGTGCCAGCAGTTACCGGGCGGGGAGGGAAGGCTACACCTTC
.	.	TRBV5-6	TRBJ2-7	CASSLKGAYEQYF	TGTGCCAGCAGCTTGAAAGGGGCCTACGAGCAGTACTTC
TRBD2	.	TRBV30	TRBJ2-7	CAWRARSAGGPNIPYTYEQYF	TGTGCCTGGAGGGCCCGGTCGGCGGGAGGGCCGAATATCCCGTACACCTACGAGCAGTACTTC
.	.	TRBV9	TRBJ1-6	CASSGSWYRNPNSPLHF	TGTGCCAGCAGCGGCTCGTGGTACAGGAACCCCAATTCACCCCTCCACTTT
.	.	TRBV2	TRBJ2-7	CASSGISRWEELSYEQYF	TGTGCCAGCAGTGGAATATCTAGGTGGGAGGAGCTCTCCTACGAGCAGTACTTC
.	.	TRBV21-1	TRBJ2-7	CASEEGFGAGEGEQYF	TGTGCCAGCGAGGAGGGGTTCGGAGCGGGAGAAGGTGAGCAGTACTTC
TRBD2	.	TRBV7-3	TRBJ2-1	CASSLASGQYNEQFF	TGTGCCAGCAGCTTAGCTAGCGGGCAATACAATGAGCAGTTCTTC
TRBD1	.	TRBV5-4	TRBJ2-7	CASSSGTDAYEQYF	TGTGCCAGCAGCTCTGGGACAGATGCCTACGAGCAGTACTTC
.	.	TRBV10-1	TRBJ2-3	CASSEDFTDTQYF	TGCGCCAGCAGTGAGGACTTCACAGATACGCAGTATTTT
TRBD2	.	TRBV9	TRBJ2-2	CASSVEGVAGGAGELFF	TGTGCCAGCAGCGTAGAGGGAGTAGCGGGAGGGGCCGGGGAGCTGTTTTTT
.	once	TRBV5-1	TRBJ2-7	CASSLAQGGGEQYF	TGCGCCAGCAGCTTGGCACAGGGAGGGGGTGAGCAGTACTTC
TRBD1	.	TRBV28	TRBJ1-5	CASSHRGEQPQHF	TGTGCCAGCAGCCACAGGGGGGAGCAGCCCCAGCATTTT
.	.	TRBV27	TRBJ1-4	CASSLMGATNEKLFF	TGTGCCAGCAGTTTAATGGGGGCGACTAATGAAAAACTGTTTTTT
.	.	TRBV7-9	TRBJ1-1	CASSRGGDGVEAFF	TGTGCCAGCAGCCGGGGGGGGGATGGGGTTGAAGCTTTCTTT
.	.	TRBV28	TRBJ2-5	CASSSGILTQETQYF	TGTGCCAGCAGTTCAGGGATCCTCACCCAAGAGACCCAGTACTTC
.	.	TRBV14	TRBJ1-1	CASSQARGATEAFF	TGTGCCAGCAGCCAAGCCCGGGGAGCCACTGAAGCTTTCTTT
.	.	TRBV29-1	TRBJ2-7	CSVEEPLQGSYEQYF	TGCAGCGTTGAAGAACCCTTACAGGGCTCCTACGAGCAGTACTTC
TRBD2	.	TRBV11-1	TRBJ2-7	CASSSPGLAGISYEQYF	TGTGCCAGCAGCTCCCCGGGGCTAGCGGGCATCTCCTACGAGCAGTACTTC
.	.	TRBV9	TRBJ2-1	CASSVGDFRSYNEQFF	TGTGCCAGCAGCGTAGGGGACTTCCGCTCCTACAATGAGCAGTTCTTC
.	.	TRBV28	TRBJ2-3	CASSRDGTDTQYF	TGTGCCAGCAGCAGGGATGGCACAGATACGCAGTATTTT